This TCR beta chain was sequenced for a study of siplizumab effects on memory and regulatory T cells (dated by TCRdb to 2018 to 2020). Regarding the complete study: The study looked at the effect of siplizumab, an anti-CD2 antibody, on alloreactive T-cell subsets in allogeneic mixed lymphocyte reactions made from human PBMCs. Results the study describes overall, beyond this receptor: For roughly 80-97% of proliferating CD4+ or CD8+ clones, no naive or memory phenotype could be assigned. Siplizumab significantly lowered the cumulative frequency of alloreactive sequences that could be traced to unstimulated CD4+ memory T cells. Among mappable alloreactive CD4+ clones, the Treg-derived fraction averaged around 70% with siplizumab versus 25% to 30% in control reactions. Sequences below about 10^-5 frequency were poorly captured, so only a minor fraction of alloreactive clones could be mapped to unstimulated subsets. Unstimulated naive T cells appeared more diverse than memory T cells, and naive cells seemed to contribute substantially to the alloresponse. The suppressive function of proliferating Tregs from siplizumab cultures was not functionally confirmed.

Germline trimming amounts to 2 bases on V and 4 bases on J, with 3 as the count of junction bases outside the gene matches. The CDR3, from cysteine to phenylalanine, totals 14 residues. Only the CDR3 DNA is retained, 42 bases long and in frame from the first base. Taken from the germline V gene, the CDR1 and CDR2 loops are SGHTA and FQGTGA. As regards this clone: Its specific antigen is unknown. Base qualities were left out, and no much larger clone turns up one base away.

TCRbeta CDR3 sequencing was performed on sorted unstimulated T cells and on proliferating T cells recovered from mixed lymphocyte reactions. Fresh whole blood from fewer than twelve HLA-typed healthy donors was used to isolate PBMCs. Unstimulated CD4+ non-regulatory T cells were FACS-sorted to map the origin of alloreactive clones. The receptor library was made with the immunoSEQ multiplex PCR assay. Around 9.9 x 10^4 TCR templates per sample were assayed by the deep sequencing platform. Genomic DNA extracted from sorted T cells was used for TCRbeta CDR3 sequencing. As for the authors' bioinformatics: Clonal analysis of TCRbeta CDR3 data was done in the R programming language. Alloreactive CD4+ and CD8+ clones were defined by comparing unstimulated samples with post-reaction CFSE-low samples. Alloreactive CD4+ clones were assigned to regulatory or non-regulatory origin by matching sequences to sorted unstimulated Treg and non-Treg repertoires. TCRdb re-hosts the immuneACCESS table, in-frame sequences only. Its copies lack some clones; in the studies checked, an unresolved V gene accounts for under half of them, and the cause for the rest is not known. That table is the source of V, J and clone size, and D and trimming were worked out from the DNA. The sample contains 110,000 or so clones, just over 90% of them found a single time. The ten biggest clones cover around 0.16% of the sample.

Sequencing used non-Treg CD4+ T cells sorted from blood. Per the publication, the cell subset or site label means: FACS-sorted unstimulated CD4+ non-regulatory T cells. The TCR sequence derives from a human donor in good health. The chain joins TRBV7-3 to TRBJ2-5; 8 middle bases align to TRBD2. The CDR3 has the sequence CASSLGGGRETQYF. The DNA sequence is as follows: TGTGCCAGCAGCTTAGGCGGGGGGCGAGAGACCCAGTACTTC. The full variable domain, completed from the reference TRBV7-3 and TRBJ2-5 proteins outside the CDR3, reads GAGVSQTPSNKVTEKGKYVELRCDPISGHTALYWYRQSLGQGPEFLIYFQGTGAADDSGLPNDRFFAVRPEGSVSTLKIQRTERGDSAVYLCASSLGGGRETQYFGPGTRLLVL.